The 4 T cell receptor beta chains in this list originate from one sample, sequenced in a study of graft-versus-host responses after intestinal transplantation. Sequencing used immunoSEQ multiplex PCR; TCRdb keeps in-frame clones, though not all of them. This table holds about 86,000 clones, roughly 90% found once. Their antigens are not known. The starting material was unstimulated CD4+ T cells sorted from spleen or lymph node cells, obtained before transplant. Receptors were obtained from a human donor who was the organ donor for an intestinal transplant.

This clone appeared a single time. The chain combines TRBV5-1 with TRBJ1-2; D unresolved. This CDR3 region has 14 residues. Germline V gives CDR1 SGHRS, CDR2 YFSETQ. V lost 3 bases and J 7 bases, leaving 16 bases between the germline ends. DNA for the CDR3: TGCGCCAGCAGCTCCTCTTCGGAGGGCTCTGGCTACACCTTC. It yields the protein CASSSSSEGSGYTF.

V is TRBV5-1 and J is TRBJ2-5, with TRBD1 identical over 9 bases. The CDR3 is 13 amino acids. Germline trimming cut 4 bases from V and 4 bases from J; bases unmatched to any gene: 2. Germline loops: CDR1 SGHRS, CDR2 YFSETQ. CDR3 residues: CASSGGQGETQYF. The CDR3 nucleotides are TGCGCCAGCAGCGGGGGACAGGGAGAGACCCAGTACTTC.

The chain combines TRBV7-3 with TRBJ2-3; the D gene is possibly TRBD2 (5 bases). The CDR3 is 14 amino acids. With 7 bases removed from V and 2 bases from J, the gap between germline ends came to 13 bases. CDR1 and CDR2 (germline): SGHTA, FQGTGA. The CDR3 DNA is TGTGCCAGCACAAGCCGGGAACCCACAGATACGCAGTATTTT. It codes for CASTSREPTDTQYF.

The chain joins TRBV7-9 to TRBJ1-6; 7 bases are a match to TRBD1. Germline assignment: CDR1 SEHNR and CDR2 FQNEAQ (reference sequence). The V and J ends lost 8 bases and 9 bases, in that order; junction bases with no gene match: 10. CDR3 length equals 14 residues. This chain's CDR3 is CASLSDREGSPLHF. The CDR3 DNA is TGTGCCAGCCTGAGCGACAGGGAAGGTTCACCCCTCCACTTT. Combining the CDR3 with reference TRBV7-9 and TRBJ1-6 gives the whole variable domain DTGVSQNPRHKITKRGQNVTFRCDPISEHNRLYWYRQTLGQGPEFLTYFQNEAQLEKSRLLSDRFSAERPKGSFSTLEIQRTEQGDSAMYLCASLSDREGSPLHFGNGTRLTVT.